Following are 20 T cell receptor beta chains from one sample sequenced in a study of CD8 T cells in ankylosing spondylitis. A single record per CDR3 protein comes from TCRdb applying MiXCR to the 5' RACE reads. The sample lists more than 100,000 distinct CDR3 sequences, about an eighth occurring once. Source material: blood, either unsorted or a sorted T cell fraction (not recorded which). These receptors came from a female donor with ankylosing spondylitis or in good health (not recorded which).

This clonotype was seen repeatedly, ten times or more. V is TRBV6-1 and J is TRBJ2-1; 13 bases are a match to TRBD2. Germline V gene lookup returns CDR1 MNHNS and CDR2 SASEGT. Trimming cost V 6 bases and J 4 bases; bases outside gene matches: 6. The length of the CDR3 is 16 residues. This CDR3 is CASSPPGLAGYNEQFF. CDR3 DNA: TGTGCCAGCAGCCCACCGGGACTAGCGGGGTACAATGAGCAGTTCTTC.

By proportion, this clonotype is medium-sized (0.01 to 0.1%). V is TRBV28 and J is TRBJ2-2; D unresolved. This CDR3 comprises 15 residues. Germline V lookup: CDR1 MDHEN, CDR2 SYDVKM. V lost 3 bases and J lost 0, with 8 bases in between. The CDR3 region is CASSFDGSNTGELFF. DNA of the CDR3: TGTGCCAGCAGTTTTGACGGCTCGAACACCGGGGAGCTGTTTTTT.

V gene TRBV2 combines with J gene TRBJ2-7, with D maybe TRBD2 (5 bases). CDR3 length: 12 amino acids. The V and J ends lost 8 bases and 4 bases respectively, with 12 bases between them. The V gene's germline CDR1 is SNHLY and CDR2 FYNNEI. The DNA of the CDR3 is TGTGCCAGCGTCGGCGGAGGTTACGAGCAGTACTTC. Translation gives CASVGGGYEQYF.

This clonotype was seen at least ten times. The chain employs TRBV2 and TRBJ2-5, with D hard to call. Germline CDR1 reads SNHLY; CDR2 reads FYNNEI. V lost 5 bases to trimming and J lost 3 bases, with 10 bases between them. There are 13 residues in the CDR3. The CDR3 sequence is CASSSGQKETQYF. CDR3 bases: TGTGCCAGCAGTTCCGGGCAGAAAGAGACCCAGTACTTC.

This clonotype appeared a few times. V is TRBV3-1 and J is TRBJ1-6, with no clear D. V was pared by 4 bases and J by 6 bases, with 13 bases between. The CDR3 consists of 15 residues. Germline V gene sequence: CDR1 LGHDT, CDR2 YNNKEL (reference sequence). CDR3 coding DNA: TGTGCCAGCAGCCCTAGCGGCTTAGGTAATTCACCCCTCCACTTT. Translating it yields CASSPSGLGNSPLHF. Full variable domain (remainder filled in from reference TRBV3-1 and TRBJ1-6): DTAVSQTPKYLVTQMGNDKSIKCEQNLGHDTMYWYKQDSKKFLKIMFSYNNKELIINETVPNRFSPKSPDKAHLNLHINSLELGDSAVYFCASSPSGLGNSPLHFGNGTRLTVT.

V and J are TRBV24-1 and TRBJ2-5, with D uncertain. Germline V CDR1 and CDR2: KGHDR, SFDVKD. Trimming removed 2 bases from V and 4 bases from J, with 7 bases in between. CDR3 length: 13 amino acids. The chain's CDR3 is CATSDSQLETQYF. The CDR3 bases are TGTGCCACCAGTGATTCCCAACTAGAGACCCAGTACTTC.

This chain connects TRBV25-1 to TRBJ2-7, with a tentative D call TRBD1 (6 bases). The CDR3 is made up of 15 amino acids. The V and J ends lost 1 base and 7 bases respectively, with 17 bases between them. Per germline, CDR1 MGHDK and CDR2 SYGVNS. DNA of the CDR3: TGTGCCAGCAGTGAATCCATGGGGGCGCCGGGTGAGCAGTACTTC. Protein: CASSESMGAPGEQYF.

This clonotype was detected ten times or more. The chain has TRBV2 and TRBJ2-2; a weak D match, TRBD1 (5 bases). The germline gives CDR1 SNHLY, CDR2 FYNNEI. The V gene lost 1 base and the J gene lost 5 bases, with 14 bases spanning the gap. The CDR3 runs 16 residues. The DNA for the CDR3 is TGTGCCAGCAGTGAAGGTGGGGCGCGGAAGACCGGGGAGCTGTTTTTT. Translation: CASSEGGARKTGELFF.

This clonotype has at least ten counts. The chain couples TRBV6-1 to TRBJ2-1, with 7 bases aligning to TRBD2. The CDR3 contains 18 residues. Germline V gene data show CDR1 as MNHNS and CDR2 as SASEGT. Trimming at V came to 5 bases and at J to 11 bases, leaving 24 bases not matched to a gene. CDR3 sequence (DNA): TGTGCCAGCAGTCCCCAGGGCGCTAGCGGTCCATCCTGGGGTCAGCAGTTCTTC. Protein product: CASSPQGASGPSWGQQFF.

Many counts were recorded for this clonotype. The chain uses TRBV9 and TRBJ2-2, with unresolved D. This CDR3 is built from 13 residues. V gave up 4 bases and J gave up 4 bases, with 8 bases separating them. In germline, CDR1 is SGDLS, CDR2 YYNGEE. CDR3 DNA: TGTGCCAGCAGCCCCCTCGCCACCGGGGAGCTGTTTTTT. This codes for CASSPLATGELFF.

This clonotype was seen repeatedly, ten times or more. V is TRBV29-1 and J is TRBJ1-1; possible D gene TRBD1, 5 bases. The CDR3 has 13 residues. Germline lookup yields CDR1 SQVTM and CDR2 ANQGSEA. The ends were cut back, 4 bases at V and 1 base at J, with 10 bases in the middle. The CDR3 DNA follows: TGCAGCGTTGCAACCGGACAGAACACTGAAGCTTTCTTT. This encodes CSVATGQNTEAFF. Complete variable domain (other parts from reference TRBV29-1 and TRBJ1-1): SAVISQKPSRDICQRGTSLTIQCQVDSQVTMMFWYRQQPGQSLTLIATANQGSEATYESGFVIDKFPISRPNLTFSTLTVSNMSPEDSSIYLCSVATGQNTEAFFGQGTRLTVV.

This clonotype has at least ten counts. CDR3: CSVSGRVDNEQFF. Written as DNA, the CDR3 is TGCAGCGTTAGCGGGAGAGTCGACAATGAGCAGTTCTTC. The chain is built from TRBV29-1 and TRBJ2-1; 8 positions agree with TRBD2. Germline-derived CDR1 and CDR2 are SQVTM and ANQGSEA. With 5 bases clipped from V and 5 bases from J, the junction kept 5 bases outside the gene matches. This CDR3 region has 13 residues.

This clonotype was seen at least ten times. The gene calls are TRBV3-1 and TRBJ2-1; tentative D call: TRBD1 (6 bases). Trimming removed 1 base at V and 0 bases at J, with 7 bases between. Germline loops: CDR1 LGHDT, CDR2 YNNKEL (reference sequence). The CDR3 loop spans 15 amino acids. The CDR3 coding sequence is TGTGCCAGCAGCCAAGGGACAGTCTCCTACAATGAGCAGTTCTTC. Translating it yields CASSQGTVSYNEQFF.

This clonotype was counted ten times or more. V usage is TRBV27 and J usage is TRBJ2-1; D perhaps matches TRBD1 (5 bases). Trimming took off 6 bases at V and 6 bases at J, with 9 bases between the two ends. Per the germline V gene, CDR1 is MNHEY and CDR2 is SMNVEV (reference sequence). The CDR3 is 12 residues long. CDR3 sequence: CASSAGSNEQFF. The CDR3 DNA reads as TGTGCCAGCAGCGCAGGGTCCAATGAGCAGTTCTTC.

This clonotype was recorded at least ten times. V is TRBV9 and J is TRBJ1-2, with D perhaps TRBD1 (5 bases). Per the germline V gene, CDR1 is SGDLS and CDR2 is YYNGEE. Trimming left V 6 bases short and J 1 base short, with 16 bases between. This CDR3 has 15 amino acids. The CDR3 nucleotides read TGTGCCAGCAATGCTGACAAAGGGGATAACTATGGCTACACCTTC. As protein: CASNADKGDNYGYTF.

This clonotype has at least ten counts. The chain combines TRBV5-1 with TRBJ2-7, with 9 bases fitting TRBD2. CDR3 length equals 14 residues. In germline, CDR1 is SGHRS, CDR2 YFSETQ. Germline trimming cut 1 base from V and 2 bases from J; bases unmatched to any gene: 1. Written as DNA, the CDR3 is TGCGCCAGCAGCTTGTCTAGCGGGGCCTACGAGCAGTACTTC. Protein sequence: CASSLSSGAYEQYF.

Ten or more counts support this clonotype. V is TRBV6-1 and J is TRBJ2-7; D not certain. In germline, CDR1 is MNHNS, CDR2 SASEGT. Trimming pared 8 bases from V and 4 bases from J, leaving 6 bases between. The CDR3 contains 10 residues. In nucleotides, the CDR3 is TGTGCCAGCGAGTCGTACGAGCAGTACTTC. This encodes CASESYEQYF.

Many counts were recorded for this clonotype. As DNA, the CDR3 is TGCAGCGTTGGCTCTACTTATGCCGAGCAGTACTTC. It yields the protein CSVGSTYAEQYF. This sequence joins TRBV29-1 and TRBJ2-7; the D is unclear. Trimming left V 4 bases short and J 6 bases short, with 13 bases between. CDR1 SQVTM and CDR2 ANQGSEA come from the germline V gene. The CDR3 is 12 residues long.

This clonotype was observed many times. The chain carries TRBV2 and TRBJ2-7; perhaps TRBD1 as D (5 bases). Germline-derived CDR1 and CDR2 are SNHLY and FYNNEI. This CDR3 has 14 amino acids. The V end was cut by 2 bases, the J end by 1 base, with 9 bases between. CDR3 region: CASSERGLSYEQYF. CDR3 coding DNA: TGTGCCAGCAGTGAAAGGGGCCTGTCCTACGAGCAGTACTTC.

This chain connects TRBV18 to TRBJ2-3; perhaps TRBD1 as D (6 bases). The CDR3 loop spans 15 amino acids. The ends were cut back, 6 bases at V and 5 bases at J, with 18 bases in the middle. Germline CDR1 and CDR2: KGHSH and LQKENI. The CDR3 sequence: CASSPSPGAGDTQYF. DNA of the CDR3: TGTGCCAGCTCTCCCTCCCCAGGGGCGGGAGATACGCAGTATTTT. The full variable domain, with the rest looked up from reference TRBV18 and TRBJ2-3, is NAGVMQNPRHLVRRRGQEARLRCSPMKGHSHVYWYRQLPEEGLKFMVYLQKENIIDESGMPKERFSAEFPKEGPSILRIQQVVRGDSAAYFCASSPSPGAGDTQYFGPGTRLTVL.